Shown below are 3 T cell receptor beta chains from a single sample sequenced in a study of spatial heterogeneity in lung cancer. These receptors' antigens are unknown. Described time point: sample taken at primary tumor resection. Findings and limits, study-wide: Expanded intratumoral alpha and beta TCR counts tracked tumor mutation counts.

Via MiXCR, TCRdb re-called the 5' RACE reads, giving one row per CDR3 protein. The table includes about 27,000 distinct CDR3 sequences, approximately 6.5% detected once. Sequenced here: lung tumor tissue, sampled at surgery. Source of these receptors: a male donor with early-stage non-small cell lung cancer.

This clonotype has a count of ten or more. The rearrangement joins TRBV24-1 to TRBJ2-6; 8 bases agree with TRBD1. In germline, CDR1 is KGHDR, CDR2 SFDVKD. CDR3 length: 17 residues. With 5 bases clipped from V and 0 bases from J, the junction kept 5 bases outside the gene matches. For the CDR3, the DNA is TGTGCCACCAGTGCACCCGGGACAGGCTCTGGGGCCAACGTCCTGACTTTC. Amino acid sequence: CATSAPGTGSGANVLTF.

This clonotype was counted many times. CDR3 amino acids: CASSPPINTGELFF. In DNA form, the CDR3 reads TGCGCCAGCAGCCCCCCGATAAACACCGGGGAGCTGTTTTTT. This chain connects TRBV4-1 to TRBJ2-2, with D uncertain. The CDR3 is 14 residues long. Germline V gene lookup returns CDR1 MGHRA and CDR2 YSYEKL. Trimming left V 4 bases short and J 2 bases short, with 8 bases between.

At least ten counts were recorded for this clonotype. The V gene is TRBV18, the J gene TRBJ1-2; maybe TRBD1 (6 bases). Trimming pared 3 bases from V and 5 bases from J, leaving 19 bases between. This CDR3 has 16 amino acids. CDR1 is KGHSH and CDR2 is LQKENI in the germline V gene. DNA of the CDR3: TGTGCCAGCTCACCTTCGGGGGAGGACAGCCTTTATGGCTACACCTTC. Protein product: CASSPSGEDSLYGYTF. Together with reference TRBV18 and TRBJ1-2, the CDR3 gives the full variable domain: NAGVMQNPRHLVRRRGQEARLRCSPMKGHSHVYWYRQLPEEGLKFMVYLQKENIIDESGMPKERFSAEFPKEGPSILRIQQVVRGDSAAYFCASSPSGEDSLYGYTFGSGTRLTVV.